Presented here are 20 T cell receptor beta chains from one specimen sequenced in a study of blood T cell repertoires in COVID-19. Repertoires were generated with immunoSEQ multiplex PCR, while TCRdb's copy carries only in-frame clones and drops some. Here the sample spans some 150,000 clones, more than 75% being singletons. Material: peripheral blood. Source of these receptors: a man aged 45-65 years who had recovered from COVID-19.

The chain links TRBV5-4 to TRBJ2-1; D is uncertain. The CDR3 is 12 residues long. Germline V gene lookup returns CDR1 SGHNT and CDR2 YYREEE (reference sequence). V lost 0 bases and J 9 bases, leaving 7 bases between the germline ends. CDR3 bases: TGTGCCAGCAGCTTGGATGAAGCTGAGCAGTTCTTC. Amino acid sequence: CASSLDEAEQFF. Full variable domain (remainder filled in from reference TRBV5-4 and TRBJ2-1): ETGVTQSPTHLIKTRGQQVTLRCSSQSGHNTVSWYQQALGQGPQFIFQYYREEENGRGNFPPRFSGLQFPNYSSELNVNALELDDSALYLCASSLDEAEQFFGPGTRLTVL.

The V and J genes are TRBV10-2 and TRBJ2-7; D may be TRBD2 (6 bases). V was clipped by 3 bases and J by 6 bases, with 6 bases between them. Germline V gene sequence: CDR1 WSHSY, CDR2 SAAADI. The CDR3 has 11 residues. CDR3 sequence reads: CASSDGSEQYF. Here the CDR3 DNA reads TGCGCCAGCAGTGACGGGAGCGAGCAGTACTTC.

This CDR3 reads CASSLDPSGGFNEQFF. The CDR3 coding sequence is TGTGCCAGCAGCTTGGATCCTAGCGGGGGGTTCAATGAGCAGTTCTTC. The chain is built from TRBV5-4 and TRBJ2-1; TRBD2 matches 11 bases. The germline V gene has CDR1 SGHNT and CDR2 YYREEE (reference sequence). With 0 bases clipped from V and 6 bases from J, the junction kept 5 bases outside the gene matches. The CDR3 has 16 amino acids.

The chain's CDR3 is CASTVGQAQRNQPQHF. The CDR3 coding sequence is TGTGCCAGCACTGTCGGACAGGCTCAAAGAAATCAGCCCCAGCATTTT. The chain is built from TRBV28 and TRBJ1-5, with TRBD1 identical over 7 bases. Losses at the gene ends were 7 bases for V and 4 bases for J; bases not matched to a gene: 13. Germline CDR1 MDHEN, CDR2 SYDVKM. This CDR3 comprises 16 residues. The full variable domain, with the rest looked up from reference TRBV28 and TRBJ1-5, is DVKVTQSSRYLVKRTGEKVFLECVQDMDHENMFWYRQDPGLGLRLIYFSYDVKMKEKGDIPEGYSVSREKKERFSLILESASTNQTSMYLCASTVGQAQRNQPQHFGDGTRLSIL.

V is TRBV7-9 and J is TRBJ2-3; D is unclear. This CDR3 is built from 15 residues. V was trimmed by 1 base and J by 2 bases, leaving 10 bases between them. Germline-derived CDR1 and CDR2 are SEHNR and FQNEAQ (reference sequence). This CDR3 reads CASSLGGAPTDTQYF. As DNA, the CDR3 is TGTGCCAGCAGCTTAGGCGGAGCTCCCACAGATACGCAGTATTTT. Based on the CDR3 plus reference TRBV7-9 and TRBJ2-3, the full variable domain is DTGVSQNPRHKITKRGQNVTFRCDPISEHNRLYWYRQTLGQGPEFLTYFQNEAQLEKSRLLSDRFSAERPKGSFSTLEIQRTEQGDSAMYLCASSLGGAPTDTQYFGPGTRLTVL.

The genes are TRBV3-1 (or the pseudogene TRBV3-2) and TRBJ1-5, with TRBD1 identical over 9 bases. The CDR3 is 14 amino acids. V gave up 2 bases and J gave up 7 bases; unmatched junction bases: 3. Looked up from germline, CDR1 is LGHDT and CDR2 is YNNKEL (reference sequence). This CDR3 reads CASSQTGGRQPQHF. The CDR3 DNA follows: TGTGCCAGCAGCCAAACAGGGGGCCGACAGCCCCAGCATTTT.

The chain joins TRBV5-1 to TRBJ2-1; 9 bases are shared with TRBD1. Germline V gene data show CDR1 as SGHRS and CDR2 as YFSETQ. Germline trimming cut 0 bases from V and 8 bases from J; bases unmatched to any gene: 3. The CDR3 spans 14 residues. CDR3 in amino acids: CASSLGDRAHEQFF. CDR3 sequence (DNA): TGCGCCAGCAGCTTGGGGGACAGGGCCCATGAGCAGTTCTTC.

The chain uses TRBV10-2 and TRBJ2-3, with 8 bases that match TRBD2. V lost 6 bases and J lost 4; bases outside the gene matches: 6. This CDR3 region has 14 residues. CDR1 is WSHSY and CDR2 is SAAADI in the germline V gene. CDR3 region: CASREGLEADTQYF. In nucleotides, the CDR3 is TGCGCCAGCAGGGAGGGACTAGAGGCAGATACGCAGTATTTT.

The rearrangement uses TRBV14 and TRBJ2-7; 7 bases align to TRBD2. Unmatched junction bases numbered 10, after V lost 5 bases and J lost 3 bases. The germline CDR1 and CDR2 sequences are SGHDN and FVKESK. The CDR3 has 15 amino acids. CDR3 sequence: CASSYQRGAVYEQYF. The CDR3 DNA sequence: TGTGCCAGCAGCTACCAGCGGGGAGCAGTCTACGAGCAGTACTTC. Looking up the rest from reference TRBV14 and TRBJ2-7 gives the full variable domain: EAGVTQFPSHSVIEKGQTVTLRCDPISGHDNLYWYRRVMGKEIKFLLHFVKESKQDESGMPNNRFLAERTGGTYSTLKVQPAELEDSGVYFCASSYQRGAVYEQYFGPGTRLTVT.

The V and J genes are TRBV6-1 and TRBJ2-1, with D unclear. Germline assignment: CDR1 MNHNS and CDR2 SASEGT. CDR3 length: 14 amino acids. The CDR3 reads CALGGLTSYNEQFF. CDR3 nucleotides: TGTGCTTTAGGTGGGCTCACCTCCTACAATGAGCAGTTCTTC.

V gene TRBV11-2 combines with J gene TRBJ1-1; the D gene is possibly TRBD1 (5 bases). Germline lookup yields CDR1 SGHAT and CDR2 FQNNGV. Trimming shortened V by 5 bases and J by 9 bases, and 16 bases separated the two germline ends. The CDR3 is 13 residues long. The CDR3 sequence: CASSPGVGGKAFF. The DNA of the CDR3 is TGTGCCAGCAGCCCTGGGGTGGGGGGGAAAGCTTTCTTT.

CDR3 DNA: TGTGCCAGCAAAAGGGGCGAAGGCACCGGGGAGCTGTTTTTT. It specifies CASKRGEGTGELFF. The V and J genes are TRBV2 and TRBJ2-2, with a possible D match to TRBD1 (5 bases). Between the trimmed V and J ends, which lost 7 bases and 4 bases, there was a span of 13 bases. Germline loops: CDR1 SNHLY, CDR2 FYNNEI. CDR3 size: 14 residues.

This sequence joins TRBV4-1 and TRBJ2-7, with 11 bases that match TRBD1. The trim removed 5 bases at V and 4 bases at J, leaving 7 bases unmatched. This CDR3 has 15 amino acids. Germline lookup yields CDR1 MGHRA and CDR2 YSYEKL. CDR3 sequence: CASSYRDRGNYEQYF. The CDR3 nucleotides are TGCGCCAGCAGCTACCGGGACAGGGGGAATTACGAGCAGTACTTC.

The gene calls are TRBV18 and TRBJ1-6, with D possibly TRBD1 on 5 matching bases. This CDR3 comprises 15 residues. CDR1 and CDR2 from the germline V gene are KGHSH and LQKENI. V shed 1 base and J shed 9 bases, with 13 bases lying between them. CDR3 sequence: CASSPRQGNSSPLHF. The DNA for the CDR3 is TGTGCCAGCTCACCACGGCAGGGTAATAGTTCACCCCTCCACTTT.

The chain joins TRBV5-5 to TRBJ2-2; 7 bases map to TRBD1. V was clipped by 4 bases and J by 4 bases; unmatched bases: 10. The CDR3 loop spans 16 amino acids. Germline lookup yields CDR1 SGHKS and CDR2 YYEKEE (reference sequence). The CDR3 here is CASSPTGVRRTGELFF. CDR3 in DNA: TGTGCCAGCAGCCCCACAGGGGTAAGGCGCACCGGGGAGCTGTTTTTT.

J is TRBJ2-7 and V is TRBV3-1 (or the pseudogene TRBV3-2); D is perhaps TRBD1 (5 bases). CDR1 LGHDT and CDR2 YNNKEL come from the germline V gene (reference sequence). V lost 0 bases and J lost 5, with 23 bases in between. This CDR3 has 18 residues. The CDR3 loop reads CASSQDLGAATRSHEQYF. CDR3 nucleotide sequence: TGTGCCAGCAGCCAAGATCTAGGGGCAGCTACTCGTTCCCACGAGCAGTACTTC.

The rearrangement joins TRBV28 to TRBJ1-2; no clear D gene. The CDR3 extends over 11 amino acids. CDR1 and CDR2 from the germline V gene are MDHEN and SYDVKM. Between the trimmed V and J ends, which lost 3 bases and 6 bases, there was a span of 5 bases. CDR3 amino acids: CASSFFDGYTF. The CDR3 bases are TGTGCCAGCAGTTTTTTCGATGGCTACACCTTC.

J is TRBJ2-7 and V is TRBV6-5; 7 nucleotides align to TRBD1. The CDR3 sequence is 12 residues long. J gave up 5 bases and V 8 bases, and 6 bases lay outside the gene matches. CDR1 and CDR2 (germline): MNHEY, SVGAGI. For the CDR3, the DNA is TGTGCCAGCCTGGGACAGAGGAACGAGCAGTACTTC. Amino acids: CASLGQRNEQYF.

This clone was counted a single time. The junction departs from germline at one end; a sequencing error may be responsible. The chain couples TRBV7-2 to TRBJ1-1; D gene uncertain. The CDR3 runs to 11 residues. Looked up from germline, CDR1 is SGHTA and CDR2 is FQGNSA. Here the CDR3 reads CASSFNSEAFF. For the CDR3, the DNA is TGTGCCAGCAGCTTTAACAGTGAAGCTTTCTTT.

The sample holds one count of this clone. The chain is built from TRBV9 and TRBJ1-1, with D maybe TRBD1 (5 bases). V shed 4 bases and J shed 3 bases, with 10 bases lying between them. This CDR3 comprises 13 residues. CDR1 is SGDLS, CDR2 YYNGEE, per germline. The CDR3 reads CASSRAGHTEAFF. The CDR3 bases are TGTGCCAGCAGCCGCGCGGGGCACACTGAAGCTTTCTTT.